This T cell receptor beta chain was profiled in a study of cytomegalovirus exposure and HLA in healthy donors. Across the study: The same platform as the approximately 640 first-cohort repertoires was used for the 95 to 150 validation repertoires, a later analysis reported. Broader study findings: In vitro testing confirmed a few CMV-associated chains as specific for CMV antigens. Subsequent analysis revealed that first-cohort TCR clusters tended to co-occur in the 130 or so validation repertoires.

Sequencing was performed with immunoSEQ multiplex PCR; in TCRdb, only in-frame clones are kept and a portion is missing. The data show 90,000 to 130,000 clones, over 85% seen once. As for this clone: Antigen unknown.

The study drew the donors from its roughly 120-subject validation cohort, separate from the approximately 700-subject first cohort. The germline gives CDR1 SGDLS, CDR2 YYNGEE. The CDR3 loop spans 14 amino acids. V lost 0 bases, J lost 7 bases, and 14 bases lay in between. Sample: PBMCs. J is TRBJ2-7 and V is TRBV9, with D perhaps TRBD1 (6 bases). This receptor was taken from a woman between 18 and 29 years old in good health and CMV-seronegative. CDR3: CASSVGRGPSEQYF. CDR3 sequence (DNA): TGTGCCAGCAGCGTAGGCAGGGGCCCGTCAGAGCAGTACTTC.